This record covers a single TCR beta chain. A few counts support this clone. Which antigen it targets is not known. The input lacks base qualities; no much larger clone sits a single base away. The immunoSEQ Assay, a bias-controlled multiplex PCR, was used to amplify TCRbeta CDR3 regions from genomic DNA. The authors processed their data as follows. Nucleated cell counts per sample were estimated from amplification of reference gene primers within the assay. To quantify the absolute abundance of each unique TCRbeta CDR3 rearrangement, sequence reads were collapsed and filtered. For each sample, productive Simpson clonality was calculated by taking the square root of Simpson's diversity index across productive rearrangements. TCRdb provides this immuneACCESS table in a form limited to in-frame rearrangements. Some clones are lacking; in checked studies, under half of them reflect an unresolved V gene, and why the rest are absent is not known. From that table come the V and J calls and clone size; the DNA was used to work out D and trimming. The sample table contains fewer than 300,000 clones; only one count was recorded for 75% to 95% of them. 1% to 1.3% of the sample is held by the ten biggest clonotypes.

Enrolling through a virtual design, the prospective study's participants ranged in age from roughly 18 to 95 years and lived across 20 to 25 United States geographic areas. In the prospective study, participants were assigned to cohorts based on the clinical history participants reported in a screening survey and a study questionnaire. Recovered participants in ImmuneRACE Cohort 3 were defined by two consecutive negative NP/OP PCR tests, clearance by a healthcare professional, or resolution of symptoms. Each participant in the prospective study had whole blood, serum and a nasopharyngeal or oropharyngeal swab collected by mobile phlebotomists. Over an approximately 2-month period, participants in the prospective study had the option of providing additional blood draws and questionnaires. Blood samples from the prospective study were shipped frozen or at room temperature prior to DNA extraction.

CDR1 WNHNN and CDR2 SYGVQD are derived from the germline V gene (reference sequence). The CDR3 runs 16 residues from the cysteine to the phenylalanine. Just the 48-base CDR3 DNA is kept, in frame starting at base 1. V loses 3 bases of germline sequence and J loses 6 bases, and the interval between the two ends is 19 bases. This specimen belongs to a study of blood T cell repertoires in COVID-19 (dated by TCRdb to 2020 to 2022). Study-wide context: Samples from collaborators originated in the United States, Italy and Spain and spanned both the acute and convalescent phases of COVID-19. The prospective study material was composed of cDNA or gDNA derived from T cells, B-cell-depleted T cells, or PBMCs. The dataset comprised deeply sampled blood TCRbeta repertoires from subjects exposed to, actively infected with, or recovered from COVID-19. A freely available public database, intended as a resource for researchers studying the immune response to SARS-CoV-2, is where the repertoires were released. The samples were drawn from the first 160 participants of the ongoing ImmuneRACE study and from more than 1,000 subjects provided by 6 global collaborators. A de-identified subject ID, COVID-19 status, age in years and sex were almost always included in the sample metadata. HLA class I and class II types, where available, came from metadata supplied by the sample provider rather than from assay-based typing.

Results and caveats for the whole study, not just this receptor: The amount of clinical and demographic metadata varied by source and participant and was provided uncurated.

The sequencing input was PBMCs or T cells enriched from blood (not recorded which). This receptor was identified in a woman aged 25 to 39 who had recovered from COVID-19. The sequence joins TRBV10-1 to TRBJ2-3; TRBD2 is a weak D gene call, 6 bases matching. The base sequence is TGCGCCAGCAGTGAAGCCCCGACTAGGATGTCCGATACGCAGTATTTT. Its translation reads: CASSEAPTRMSDTQYF.